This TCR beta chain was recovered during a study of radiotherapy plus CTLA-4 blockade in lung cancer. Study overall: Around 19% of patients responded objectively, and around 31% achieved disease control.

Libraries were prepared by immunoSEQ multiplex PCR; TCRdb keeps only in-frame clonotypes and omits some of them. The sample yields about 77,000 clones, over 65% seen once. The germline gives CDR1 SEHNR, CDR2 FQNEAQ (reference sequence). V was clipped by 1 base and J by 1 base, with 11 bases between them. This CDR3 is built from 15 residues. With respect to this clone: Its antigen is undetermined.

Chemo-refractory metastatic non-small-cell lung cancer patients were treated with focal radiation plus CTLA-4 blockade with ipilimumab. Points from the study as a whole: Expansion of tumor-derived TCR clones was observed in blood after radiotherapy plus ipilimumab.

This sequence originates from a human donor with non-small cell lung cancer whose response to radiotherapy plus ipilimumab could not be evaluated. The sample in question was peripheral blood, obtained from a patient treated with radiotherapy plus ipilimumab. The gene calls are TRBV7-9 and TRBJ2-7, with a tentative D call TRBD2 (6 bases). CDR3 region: CASSLGGARSYEQYF. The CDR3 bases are TGTGCCAGCAGCTTAGGCGGGGCAAGATCCTACGAGCAGTACTTC.